These T cell receptor beta chains were read from a single sample in a study of human T cells and chemical hapten exposure. TCRdb recomputed calls from the RACE reads with MiXCR, one row per CDR3 protein. The sample gives 90,000 to 110,000 distinct CDR3 sequences, approximately 36% of which show up once; less than 3% is in the top ten. Sequences were derived from whole blood, sampled in connection with sensitization to the hapten diphenylcyclopropenone (DPC). Receptor source: a man in his forties with alopecia areata. Some clones in this sample may be carry-over from other donors' samples. Both conserved end residues are trimmed from each CDR3.

V gene	J gene	CDR3 length	CDR3 protein
TRBV10-3	TRBJ1-1	11	AITGTSDTEAF
TRBV20-1	TRBJ1-2	11	SAREDLGYGYT
TRBV11-2	TRBJ2-7	12	ASSLAGGGHEQY
TRBV20-1	TRBJ2-3	11	SASSPQGSRQY
TRBV7-9	TRBJ1-4	13	ASSTTGTASEKLF
TRBV18	TRBJ1-2	11	ASSPGTEYGYT
TRBV6-5	TRBJ2-3	12	ASMGTGPADTQY
TRBV5-1	TRBJ2-7	10	ASSRTGVGQY
TRBV7-9	TRBJ2-1	8	ASSKNEQF
TRBV6-5	TRBJ1-2	13	ASSPRTGEPHGYT
TRBV6-1	TRBJ2-5	12	ASRTRGGPGTQY
TRBV5-1	TRBJ2-7	11	ASRQGAEYEQY
TRBV10-3	TRBJ2-7	10	AISETGYEQY
TRBV6-6	TRBJ1-5	11	ASMRGSGQPQH
TRBV7-2	TRBJ1-6	10	ASSLRNSPLH
TRBV11-3	TRBJ2-7	11	ASSPGTSGEQY
TRBV5-1	TRBJ2-2	11	ASSRDAPGELF
TRBV7-9	TRBJ1-4	12	ASSPDRGHEKLF
TRBV28	TRBJ2-1	11	ASNLDNANEQF
TRBV20-1	TRBJ2-3	9	SAPITDTQY
TRBV4-3	TRBJ2-1	17	ASSQEVSGRASTHNEQF
TRBV5-1	TRBJ2-4	12	ASSLVFPPNIQY
TRBV7-2	TRBJ2-3	13	ASSPMRGFTDTQY
TRBV18	TRBJ2-7	15	ASSPPVLAGGAYEQY
TRBV29-1	TRBJ2-3	12	SVEGDRYPDTQY
TRBV12-3/TRBV12-4	TRBJ2-7	14	ASSFIGRRNPVEQY
TRBV10-3	TRBJ1-2	11	AINRGQKDGYT
TRBV4-2	TRBJ2-3	12	ASSPAEGSDTQY
TRBV6-2/TRBV6-3	TRBJ2-3	11	ASRTSGADTQY
TRBV7-8	TRBJ2-7	11	ASSSSLSYEQY
TRBV5-4	TRBJ2-1	14	ASSLTGTGFYNEQF
TRBV10-3	TRBJ2-5	11	AISDGPGTDNF
TRBV6-1	TRBJ1-1	11	ASSERRLTEAF
TRBV29-1	TRBJ2-3	9	SVDQRDTQY
TRBV7-2	TRBJ2-1	13	ASSWDSSSYNEQF
TRBV5-5	TRBJ2-7	11	ASSPVGGSEQY
TRBV11-3	TRBJ2-1	15	ASSLVLAGDSYNEQF
TRBV4-2	TRBJ2-3	13	ASSQDPGAADTQY
TRBV6-5	TRBJ2-7	13	ASSYGSRARDEQY
TRBV29-1	TRBJ2-5	13	SVEEHDSTQETQY